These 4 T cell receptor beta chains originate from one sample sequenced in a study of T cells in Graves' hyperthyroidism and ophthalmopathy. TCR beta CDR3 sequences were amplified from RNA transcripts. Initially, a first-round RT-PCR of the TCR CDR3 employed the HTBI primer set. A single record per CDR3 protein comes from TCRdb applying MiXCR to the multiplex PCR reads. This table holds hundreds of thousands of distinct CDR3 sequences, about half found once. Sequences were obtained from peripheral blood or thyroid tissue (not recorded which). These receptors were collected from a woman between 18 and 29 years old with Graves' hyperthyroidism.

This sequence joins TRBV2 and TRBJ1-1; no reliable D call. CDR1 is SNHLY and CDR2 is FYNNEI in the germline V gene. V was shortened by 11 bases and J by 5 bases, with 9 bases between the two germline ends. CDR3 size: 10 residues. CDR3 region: CADDQTEAFF. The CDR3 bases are TGTGCCGACGACCAGACTGAAGCTTTCTTT.

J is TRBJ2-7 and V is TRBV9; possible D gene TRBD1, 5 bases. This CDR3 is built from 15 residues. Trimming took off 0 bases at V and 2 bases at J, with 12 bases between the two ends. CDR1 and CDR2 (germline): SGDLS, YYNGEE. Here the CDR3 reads CASSVGAGSAYEQYF. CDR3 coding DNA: TGTGCCAGCAGCGTAGGGGCAGGGTCCGCCTACGAGCAGTACTTC.

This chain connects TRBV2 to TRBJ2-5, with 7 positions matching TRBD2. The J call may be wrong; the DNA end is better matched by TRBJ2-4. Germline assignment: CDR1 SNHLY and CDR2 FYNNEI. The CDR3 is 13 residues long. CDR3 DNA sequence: TGTGCCAGCAGTGCGGGCGGGAGTGGCATTCAGTACTTC. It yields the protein CASSAGGSGIQYF.

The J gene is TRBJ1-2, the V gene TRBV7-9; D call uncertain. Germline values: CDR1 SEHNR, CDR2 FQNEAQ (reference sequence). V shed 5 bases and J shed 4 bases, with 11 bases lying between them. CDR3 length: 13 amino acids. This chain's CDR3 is CASSPPSGYGYTF. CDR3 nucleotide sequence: TGTGCCAGCAGCCCCCCGAGTGGCTATGGCTACACCTTC.